Sequencing of this T cell receptor beta chain was carried out in a study of T cell responses to AZD1222 COVID-19 vaccine. Comment on this clone: As yet, its antigen is unknown.

Sequencing was performed with immunoSEQ multiplex PCR; in TCRdb, only in-frame clones are kept and a portion is missing. Among around 99,000 clones listed, about nine tenths were seen once. The V end lost 9 bases, the J end lost 1 base, and 15 bases lay between the germline ends. In germline, CDR1 is LNHDA, CDR2 SQIVND (reference sequence). The CDR3 covers 14 residues. Notes on the study in general: Most donors were white British and more were female, and clonal diversity was possibly underestimated.

This clonotype was sampled from an adult in good health. The J gene is TRBJ1-1, the V gene TRBV19; D remains unclear. This sample comprised peripheral blood, obtained on day 0 of AZD1222 vaccination. CDR3 in DNA: TGTGCCAGCAAACCCCAGGCGGCGAACACTGAAGCTTTCTTT. Amino acid sequence: CASKPQAANTEAFF.